Below, 24 T cell receptor beta chains from the same sample are listed, as sequenced in a study of cytomegalovirus exposure and HLA in healthy donors. The primer mix had 60 Vbeta and 13 Jbeta primers. Here immunoSEQ multiplex PCR was the method, and the copy in TCRdb shows in-frame clones only, minus some. This sample's table has just over 150,000 clones. Sequences were obtained from PBMCs. The source is a woman aged 60-70 years in good health and CMV-seronegative.

The V gene is TRBV19, the J gene TRBJ1-2, with TRBD1 matching 7 bases. The CDR3 loop spans 17 amino acids. Germline lookup yields CDR1 LNHDA and CDR2 SQIVND (reference sequence). The junction had 20 bases not matched to a gene; V was cut back by 6 bases and J by 7 bases. The CDR3 protein is CASSERQGKKLFRGYTF. The CDR3 DNA sequence: TGTGCCAGTAGCGAAAGACAGGGCAAGAAATTATTTCGTGGCTACACCTTC.

The rearrangement joins TRBV19 to TRBJ2-7; 10 nucleotides align to TRBD1. Germline V gene sequence: CDR1 LNHDA, CDR2 SQIVND (reference sequence). Losses at the gene ends were 6 bases for V and 5 bases for J; bases not matched to a gene: 4. There are 13 residues in the CDR3. The CDR3 bases are TGTGCCAGTAGGACAGGGGGCCGAGACGAGCAGTACTTC. Translated, it gives CASRTGGRDEQYF.

The gene calls are TRBV18 and TRBJ2-7; D possibly corresponds to TRBD2 (5 bases). The CDR3 consists of 14 residues. The germline V and J ends were trimmed by 6 bases and 0 bases, with 12 bases remaining between them. Germline values: CDR1 KGHSH, CDR2 LQKENI. The CDR3, as DNA: TGTGCCAGCTCGATTACCGGGGTCTCCTACGAGCAGTACTTC. This encodes CASSITGVSYEQYF.

This sequence joins TRBV7-2 and TRBJ1-3; maybe TRBD1 (6 bases). CDR3 length: 16 residues. The germline V gene encodes CDR1 SGHTA and CDR2 FQGNSA. V was clipped by 1 base and J by 2 bases, with 12 bases between them. The CDR3 sequence is CASSLELWTAGNTIYF. The CDR3 bases are TGTGCCAGCAGCTTAGAATTGTGGACAGCTGGAAACACCATATATTTT.

This rearrangement joins TRBV7-2 to TRBJ2-2; TRBD1 aligns across 7 bases. After removal of 2 bases from V and 1 base from J, the junction contained 10 bases not matched to a gene. This CDR3 spans 18 amino acids. The germline CDR1 and CDR2 sequences are SGHTA and FQGNSA. CDR3 loop: CASSLRVTWTGNTGELFF. CDR3 bases: TGTGCCAGCAGCTTACGGGTTACCTGGACAGGGAACACCGGGGAGCTGTTTTTT. Full variable domain (remainder filled in from reference TRBV7-2 and TRBJ2-2): GAGVSQSPSNKVTEKGKDVELRCDPISGHTALYWYRQSLGQGLEFLIYFQGNSAPDKSGLPSDRFSAERTGGSVSTLTIQRTQQEDSAVYLCASSLRVTWTGNTGELFFGEGSRLTVL.

This chain links TRBV7-2 with TRBJ2-7; possible D gene TRBD1, 6 bases. The CDR3 is 15 residues long. V dropped 3 bases and J dropped 1 base, with 13 bases sitting between them. Germline assignment: CDR1 SGHTA and CDR2 FQGNSA. The CDR3 here is CASSLGATFSYEQYF. CDR3 nucleotides: TGTGCCAGCAGCTTGGGGGCGACCTTTTCCTACGAGCAGTACTTC.

The V gene is TRBV6-5, the J gene TRBJ2-5, with D uncertain. CDR3 length: 12 amino acids. Per the germline V gene, CDR1 is MNHEY and CDR2 is SVGAGI. V gave up 3 bases and J gave up 5 bases, with 7 bases separating them. This chain's CDR3 is CASSYSRETQYF. In DNA, the CDR3 is TGTGCCAGCAGTTATAGTCGGGAGACCCAGTACTTC.

The gene calls are TRBV6-5 and TRBJ2-7; TRBD1 is a possible D gene (6 bases). The V gene's germline CDR1 is MNHEY and CDR2 SVGAGI. CDR3 length: 15 residues. The ends were cut back, 2 bases at V and 0 bases at J, with 11 bases in the middle. CDR3 in amino acids: CASSYQWTASYEQYF. The CDR3 bases are TGTGCCAGCAGTTACCAGTGGACAGCCTCCTACGAGCAGTACTTC.

This rearrangement joins TRBV2 to TRBJ2-5; the match to TRBD1 covers 9 bases. Germline CDR1 is SNHLY and CDR2 is FYNNEI. The CDR3 is 15 residues long. With 3 bases clipped from V and 4 bases from J, the junction kept 6 bases outside the gene matches. In nucleotides, the CDR3 is TGTGCCAGCAGTGAGCTGGACAGGGGATCAGAGACCCAGTACTTC. As protein: CASSELDRGSETQYF.

V and J are TRBV9 and TRBJ2-5; 8 bases are a match to TRBD2. The CDR3 spans 15 residues. Germline V CDR1 and CDR2: SGDLS, YYNGEE. V lost 0 bases, J lost 5 bases, and 6 bases stayed unmatched. The CDR3 DNA is TGTGCCAGCAGCGTAGGGGGGGCTAGCGGGGAGACCCAGTACTTC. It translates to CASSVGGASGETQYF.

On this clone itself: The same CDR3 can be traced to other DNA sequences in this sample. The chain links TRBV29-1 to TRBJ2-7; 10 bases line up with TRBD1. The J segment lost 4 bases and the V segment lost 1 base, leaving 1 base of the junction unmatched. The germline V gene has CDR1 SQVTM and CDR2 ANQGSEA. This CDR3 region has 13 residues. The CDR3 here is CSVEGQGAYEQYF. In DNA form, the CDR3 reads TGCAGCGTTGAAGGACAGGGGGCGTACGAGCAGTACTTC.

The chain combines TRBV4-3 with TRBJ1-2; 10 bases fit TRBD1. The CDR3 spans 15 residues. Trimming cost V 4 bases and J 7 bases; bases outside gene matches: 9. Germline lookup yields CDR1 LGHNA and CDR2 YSLEER. The CDR3 DNA reads as TGCGCCAGCAGCCGAGGGGACAGGGGAATTGCTGGCTACACCTTC. Residues: CASSRGDRGIAGYTF.

The V and J genes are TRBV5-6 and TRBJ1-6; the D gene is possibly TRBD1 (6 bases). The CDR3 consists of 13 residues. Germline lookup yields CDR1 SGHDT and CDR2 YYEEEE. Trimming removed 5 bases at V and 8 bases at J, with 11 bases between. Here the CDR3 reads CASRLYRDSPLHF. The CDR3 DNA is TGTGCCAGCAGATTATACAGGGATTCACCCCTCCACTTT.

The V gene is TRBV6-1, the J gene TRBJ1-1; the D gene is possibly TRBD1 (5 bases). Germline V lookup: CDR1 MNHNS, CDR2 SASEGT. The V and J ends lost 8 bases and 5 bases respectively, with 15 bases between them. The CDR3 consists of 13 residues. The CDR3 here is CASLQGDSTEAFF. For the CDR3, the DNA is TGTGCCAGCTTGCAGGGTGATTCAACTGAAGCTTTCTTT.

This chain uses TRBV5-6 with TRBJ2-3, with a weak D call TRBD2 (5 bases). The CDR3 totals 16 residues. The germline V and J ends were trimmed by 3 bases and 4 bases, with 18 bases remaining between them. Germline CDR1 SGHDT, CDR2 YYEEEE. The CDR3 DNA reads as TGTGCCAGCAGCTCGGCGGGTCGAGTTCTGCCAGATACGCAGTATTTT. Amino acid sequence: CASSSAGRVLPDTQYF.

The chain is built from TRBV2 and TRBJ1-5; TRBD1 aligns across 7 bases. Germline assignment: CDR1 SNHLY and CDR2 FYNNEI. The CDR3 sequence is 18 residues long. With V trimmed by 6 bases and J by 9 bases, 23 bases remained unmatched. CDR3 nucleotide sequence: TGTGCCAGCAGCCAAAGTGAGGGTCAGGGGGTATCCGGTCGGCCCCAGCATTTT. It encodes CASSQSEGQGVSGRPQHF.

The genes are TRBV18 and TRBJ1-2; 7 bases fit TRBD1. The CDR3 is 14 amino acids. In germline, CDR1 is KGHSH, CDR2 LQKENI. J lost 3 bases, V lost 6 bases, and 7 bases had no gene match. This chain's CDR3 is CASSRTGDHYGYTF. CDR3 coding DNA: TGTGCCAGCTCTCGAACAGGGGATCACTATGGCTACACCTTC. The whole variable domain, remainder taken from reference TRBV18 and TRBJ1-2, is NAGVMQNPRHLVRRRGQEARLRCSPMKGHSHVYWYRQLPEEGLKFMVYLQKENIIDESGMPKERFSAEFPKEGPSILRIQQVVRGDSAAYFCASSRTGDHYGYTFGSGTRLTVV.

The chain carries TRBV4-2 and TRBJ2-7, with 8 nucleotides matching TRBD1. Germline lookup yields CDR1 LGHNA and CDR2 YNFKEQ. The CDR3 totals 13 residues. V was pared by 4 bases and J by 2 bases, with 1 base of the junction left unmatched. The chain's CDR3 is CASSPDRAYEQYF. The CDR3, as DNA: TGTGCCAGCAGCCCGGACAGGGCCTACGAGCAGTACTTC.

The CDR3 DNA reads as TGTGCCAGCAGCTATGGGACTTCCCAAGAGACCCAGTACTTC. Translation: CASSYGTSQETQYF. The V gene is TRBV7-3, the J gene TRBJ2-5, with TRBD2 as a possible D gene (6 bases). The CDR3 spans 14 residues. V shed 4 bases and J shed 1 base, with 10 bases lying between them. Germline lookup yields CDR1 SGHTA and CDR2 FQGTGA. The full variable domain, rest sourced from reference TRBV7-3 and TRBJ2-5, is GAGVSQTPSNKVTEKGKYVELRCDPISGHTALYWYRQSLGQGPEFLIYFQGTGAADDSGLPNDRFFAVRPEGSVSTLKIQRTERGDSAVYLCASSYGTSQETQYFGPGTRLLVL.

The chain uses TRBV6-6 and TRBJ2-3; 7 positions agree with TRBD1. CDR3 size: 13 residues. With V trimmed by 6 bases and J by 7 bases, 7 bases remained unmatched. CDR1 is MNHNY and CDR2 is SVGAGI in the germline V gene (reference sequence). The CDR3 DNA reads TGTGCCAGCAGCTCAGGGGGACAGAATACGCAGTATTTT. Its protein is CASSSGGQNTQYF.

This chain joins TRBV10-1 and TRBJ1-2; possibly TRBD1 for D (6 bases). The germline V gene encodes CDR1 WNHNN and CDR2 SYGVQD (reference sequence). The CDR3 is 17 amino acids. V was shortened by 8 bases and J by 2 bases, with 24 bases between the two germline ends. The CDR3 sequence: CASVCEKCTGNNYGYTF. The CDR3 DNA sequence: TGCGCCAGCGTTTGCGAGAAATGCACAGGGAACAACTATGGCTACACCTTC.

The CDR3 DNA sequence: TGTGCCAGCAGCGCCCGACAGGGCTTGAGCACCGGGGAGCTGTTTTTT. This encodes CASSARQGLSTGELFF. The chain recombines TRBV9 with TRBJ2-2; 7 bases line up with TRBD1. V lost 3 bases, J lost 4 bases, and 9 bases stayed unmatched. This CDR3 spans 16 amino acids. CDR1 is SGDLS and CDR2 is YYNGEE in the germline V gene. Supplemented by reference TRBV9 and TRBJ2-2, the full variable domain reads DSGVTQTPKHLITATGQRVTLRCSPRSGDLSVYWYQQSLDQGLQFLIQYYNGEERAKGNILERFSAQQFPDLHSELNLSSLELGDSALYFCASSARQGLSTGELFFGEGSRLTVL.

The chain has TRBV5-1 and TRBJ2-2; TRBD1 agrees at 7 bases. The V gene end was trimmed by 0 bases and the J gene end by 7 bases; junction bases not matched to a gene: 6. The CDR3 is made up of 15 amino acids. The germline V gene has CDR1 SGHRS and CDR2 YFSETQ. The CDR3 sequence: CASSLEGGSSGELFF. In nucleotides, the CDR3 is TGCGCCAGCAGCTTGGAAGGGGGCTCTAGCGGGGAGCTGTTTTTT.

The chain is built from TRBV5-6 and TRBJ2-7, with D maybe TRBD1 (5 bases). Looked up from germline, CDR1 is SGHDT and CDR2 is YYEEEE. V was cut by 4 bases and J by 1 base, with 9 bases left in between. CDR3 length: 13 residues. In nucleotides, the CDR3 is TGTGCCAGCAGCCTCGGACATTCCTACGAGCAGTACTTC. Amino acids: CASSLGHSYEQYF. Complete variable domain (other parts from reference TRBV5-6 and TRBJ2-7): DAGVTQSPTHLIKTRGQQVTLRCSPKSGHDTVSWYQQALGQGPQFIFQYYEEEERQRGNFPDRFSGHQFPNYSSELNVNALLLGDSALYLCASSLGHSYEQYFGPGTRLTVT.